Presented here are 32 T cell receptor beta chains from one specimen sequenced in a study of T cell changes during pregnancy in multiple sclerosis (dated by TCRdb to between 2018 and 2021). The library was built by means of the immunoSEQ multiplex PCR assay. The table comes from immuneACCESS by way of TCRdb, which keeps in-frame sequences with V and J called. Part of the clones is missing from these tables; in studies checked, under half for an unresolved V gene and the rest for unknown reasons. The sample yields some 17,000 clones; 84% were counted once. The leading ten clones occupy 18% of the sample. The source material was CD8+ T cells from peripheral blood mononuclear cells, sampled in the third trimester of pregnancy. All receptors derive from a female donor in good health, enrolled as a control in a pregnancy study.

The V and J genes are TRBV11-2 and TRBJ2-1; 11 bases are shared with TRBD2. The length of the CDR3 is 19 residues. Germline V CDR1 and CDR2: SGHAT, FQNNGV. Losses at the gene ends were 5 bases for V and 1 base for J; bases not matched to a gene: 13. The CDR3 sequence: CASSPPPGTSGDSYNEQFF. CDR3 sequence (DNA): TGTGCCAGCAGCCCACCACCCGGGACTAGCGGAGATTCCTACAATGAGCAGTTCTTC.

This clone appeared once. The rearrangement links TRBV7-9 to TRBJ1-3, with D possibly being TRBD1 (6 bases). The CDR3 extends over 16 amino acids. The germline CDR1 and CDR2 sequences are SEHNR and FQNEAQ (reference sequence). With 5 bases removed from V and 4 bases from J, the gap between germline ends came to 18 bases. CDR3 nucleotide sequence: TGTGCCAGCAGCATACCCACCGGGGGGCAAGGAAACACCATATATTTT. Translation gives CASSIPTGGQGNTIYF.

The chain recombines TRBV10-3 with TRBJ1-2, with TRBD1 as a possible D gene (6 bases). Deletions cut 5 bases from V and 8 bases from J, with 12 bases between. This CDR3 region has 12 residues. The germline gives CDR1 ENHRY, CDR2 SYGVKD. CDR3: CAISHQGLGYTF. The CDR3 DNA is TGTGCCATCAGTCACCAGGGGTTGGGCTACACCTTC.

The rearrangement joins TRBV19 to TRBJ2-1; tentatively, D is TRBD2 (7 bases). Germline V gene data show CDR1 as LNHDA and CDR2 as SQIVND (reference sequence). The V gene lost 10 bases and the J gene lost 4 bases, with 20 bases spanning the gap. The CDR3 has 15 residues. The CDR3 DNA sequence: TGTGCCACCCACCCTCGGGGGGCCCATTACAATGAGCAGTTCTTC. This translates into CATHPRGAHYNEQFF. Full variable domain (missing parts from reference TRBV19 and TRBJ2-1): DGGITQSPKYLFRKEGQNVTLSCEQNLNHDAMYWYRQDPGQGLRLIYYSQIVNDFQKGDIAEGYSVSREKKESFPLTVTSAQKNPTAFYLCATHPRGAHYNEQFFGPGTRLTVL.

The chain employs TRBV5-1 and TRBJ1-2; D gene ambiguous. Germline CDR1 and CDR2: SGHRS and YFSETQ. With 4 bases removed from V and 1 base from J, the gap between germline ends came to 8 bases. This CDR3 contains 13 residues. DNA for the CDR3: TGCGCCAGCAGCCAAACAGTTAACTATGGCTACACCTTC. Translated, it gives CASSQTVNYGYTF.

This chain connects TRBV13 to TRBJ1-2, with 7 bases aligning to TRBD1. V shed 6 bases and J 4 bases; nucleotides not matched to a gene: 11. This CDR3 is built from 15 residues. CDR1 is PRHDT, CDR2 FYEKMQ, per germline (reference sequence). The CDR3 reads CASRDDRAGLYGYTF. The CDR3 region has the DNA TGTGCCAGCAGAGATGACAGGGCAGGACTCTATGGCTACACCTTC.

This clone appeared a few times. The V gene is TRBV23-1, the J gene TRBJ2-5, with D possibly TRBD1 on 5 matching bases. TRBV23-1 belongs to the ORF category, with a function that is uncertain. V was pared by 0 bases and J by 4 bases, with 9 bases between. The CDR3 spans 14 residues. DNA for the CDR3: TGCGCCAGCAGTCAATCGAACAGGTCAGAGACCCAGTACTTC. Encoded protein: CASSQSNRSETQYF.

J is TRBJ1-5 and V is TRBV28; D unresolved. CDR1 MDHEN and CDR2 SYDVKM come from the germline V gene. The CDR3 runs 17 residues. V dropped 2 bases and J dropped 3 bases, with 17 bases sitting between them. The CDR3 nucleotides are TGTGCCAGCAGTTTAGAGGTTCCCGGTATTAACAATCAGCCCCAGCATTTT. It translates to CASSLEVPGINNQPQHF.

The V gene is TRBV9, the J gene TRBJ2-1; 13 bases agree with TRBD2. Germline V gives CDR1 SGDLS, CDR2 YYNGEE. The V and J ends lost 0 bases and 7 bases, in that order; junction bases with no gene match: 4. This CDR3 is built from 16 residues. This CDR3 is CASSVDGLAGVNEQFF. The DNA for the CDR3 is TGTGCCAGCAGCGTAGATGGACTAGCGGGAGTAAATGAGCAGTTCTTC.

In regard to this clone: It differs at one base from a far larger clone, so likely a read error. Other DNA sequences in the sample encode the same CDR3. This chain connects TRBV5-5 to TRBJ2-1, with 9 bases lining up with TRBD2. V lost 4 bases to trimming and J lost 5 bases; unmatched junction nucleotides: 4. There are 14 residues in the CDR3. Germline V CDR1 and CDR2: SGHKS, YYEKEE (reference sequence). CDR3 protein: CASSLGLADNEQFF. In DNA form, the CDR3 reads TGTGCCAGCAGCCTGGGACTAGCAGACAATGAGCAGTTCTTC.

This chain uses TRBV5-4 with TRBJ2-4; D ambiguous. The CDR3 has 14 amino acids. Looked up from germline, CDR1 is SGHNT and CDR2 is YYREEE (reference sequence). V lost 3 bases, J lost 3 bases, and 10 bases lay in between. CDR3 residues: CASSWHVHKNIQYF. CDR3 bases: TGTGCCAGCAGCTGGCACGTCCACAAAAACATTCAGTACTTC.

This clone is medium-sized (0.01 to 0.1%) by share. The CDR3 protein is CAISSGPDFF. The CDR3 DNA reads TGTGCCATATCTAGCGGGCCGGACTTCTTT. The rearrangement joins TRBV2 to TRBJ1-1; D is uncertain. Trimming cost V 10 bases and J 14 bases, with 17 bases left between them. Germline V gene sequence: CDR1 SNHLY, CDR2 FYNNEI. This CDR3 has 10 residues.

The V call is TRBV7-2, the J call TRBJ2-5; 7 bases map to TRBD1. This CDR3 comprises 15 residues. The V gene's germline CDR1 is SGHTA and CDR2 FQGNSA. V shed 5 bases, J shed 4 bases, and the junction held 10 bases outside the gene matches. The CDR3 protein is CASSPYDRVGETQYF. The CDR3 region has the DNA TGTGCCAGCAGCCCTTATGACAGGGTGGGAGAGACCCAGTACTTC.

By share of the sample, this clone is medium-sized. The J gene is TRBJ2-1, the V gene TRBV6-1, with 11 bases matching TRBD2. CDR1 and CDR2 from the germline V gene are MNHNS and SASEGT. V lost 1 base to trimming and J lost 7 bases; unmatched junction nucleotides: 6. The CDR3 is 16 residues long. CDR3 sequence (DNA): TGTGCCAGCAGTGAAGGGACTAGCGGGCTTCGGAATGAGCAGTTCTTC. Its translation: CASSEGTSGLRNEQFF.

This sequence joins TRBV29-1 and TRBJ1-5, with TRBD1 as a possible D gene (5 bases). V lost 1 base and J 13 bases, leaving 17 bases between the germline ends. The germline V gene encodes CDR1 SQVTM and CDR2 ANQGSEA. CDR3 length: 13 residues. CDR3 sequence reads: CSVEVPPTGSQHF. CDR3 in DNA: TGCAGCGTTGAAGTTCCGCCAACAGGATCGCAGCATTTT.

The J gene is TRBJ1-1, the V gene TRBV5-1, with TRBD1 identical over 8 bases. CDR3 length: 14 amino acids. After removal of 4 bases from V and 4 bases from J, the junction contained 6 bases not matched to a gene. Germline V lookup: CDR1 SGHRS, CDR2 YFSETQ. CDR3 loop: CASSATGGGTEAFF. The CDR3 coding sequence is TGCGCCAGCAGCGCCACAGGGGGTGGCACTGAAGCTTTCTTT.

The CDR3 reads CASSLGQGIEQYF. The DNA for the CDR3 is TGTGCCAGCAGTCTAGGACAGGGGATCGAGCAGTACTTC. This rearrangement joins TRBV6-1 to TRBJ2-7; 9 bases agree with TRBD1. Germline V CDR1 and CDR2: MNHNS, SASEGT. The CDR3 sequence is 13 residues long. V gave up 5 bases and J gave up 6 bases; unmatched junction bases: 5.

This chain joins TRBV6-6 and TRBJ1-2; 8 nucleotides align to TRBD1. Trimming removed 4 bases from V and 4 bases from J; junction bases left unmatched: 8. Germline loops: CDR1 MNHNY, CDR2 SVGAGI (reference sequence). This CDR3 has 15 amino acids. CDR3 protein: CASSSYRGDSYGYTF. The CDR3 nucleotides are TGTGCCAGCAGTTCCTACAGGGGGGACAGCTATGGCTACACCTTC.

The gene calls are TRBV7-8 and TRBJ1-5; 7 nucleotides line up with TRBD1. This CDR3 region has 15 residues. Trimming took 5 bases from V and 4 from J; bases not matched to a gene: 8. Per the germline V gene, CDR1 is SGHVS and CDR2 is FQNEAQ. The CDR3 DNA reads as TGTGCCAGCAGCCCGACAGGGACGGTTAATCAGCCCCAGCATTTT. This translates into CASSPTGTVNQPQHF.

A few counts support this clone. The chain links TRBV27 to TRBJ2-3; 8 bases map to TRBD2. CDR3 length equals 16 residues. The germline gives CDR1 MNHEY, CDR2 SMNVEV (reference sequence). V was clipped by 3 bases and J by 4 bases; unmatched bases: 9. The CDR3 protein is CASSFGSGGVSDTQYF. The DNA for the CDR3 is TGTGCCAGCAGTTTTGGAAGCGGGGGAGTATCAGATACGCAGTATTTT.

The J gene is TRBJ2-7, the V gene TRBV2; maybe TRBD2 (5 bases). The V end lost 0 bases, the J end lost 3 bases, and 15 bases lay between the germline ends. Germline CDR1 SNHLY, CDR2 FYNNEI. The CDR3 runs 16 residues. In DNA, the CDR3 is TGTGCCAGCAGTGAAGCGGGAGCCGGATGGGACTACGAGCAGTACTTC. Its translation: CASSEAGAGWDYEQYF.

The V gene is TRBV10-3, the J gene TRBJ2-3, with 9 bases matching TRBD1. The CDR3 totals 14 residues. V lost 8 bases to trimming and J lost 0 bases; unmatched junction nucleotides: 3. Germline lookup yields CDR1 ENHRY and CDR2 SYGVKD. In DNA form, the CDR3 reads TGTGCCATCCAAGGACAGGGGAGCACAGATACGCAGTATTTT. Amino acids: CAIQGQGSTDTQYF.

This clone is classed as medium-sized. This chain links TRBV2 with TRBJ2-2; 8 bases agree with TRBD1. Per germline, CDR1 SNHLY and CDR2 FYNNEI. Unmatched junction bases numbered 8, after V lost 3 bases and J lost 2 bases. The CDR3 is 17 residues long. The CDR3 here is CASSDVFGTGNTGELFF. The CDR3 bases are TGTGCCAGCAGTGACGTTTTCGGGACAGGAAACACCGGGGAGCTGTTTTTT.

The rearrangement links TRBV1 to TRBJ2-7; the table gives TRBD2 as D, unverified against the DNA. TRBV1 is given as a pseudogene. This CDR3 is 21 amino acids long. The CDR3 sequence: CTSSRLAGELPMGAIQYEQYF. The CDR3 nucleotides are TGCACCAGCAGCCGACTAGCGGGAGAGCTTCCAATGGGGGCAATACAGTACGAGCAGTACTTC.

The V gene is TRBV6-6, the J gene TRBJ2-1; D call uncertain. Per the germline V gene, CDR1 is MNHNY and CDR2 is SVGAGI (reference sequence). The CDR3 contains 11 residues. Trimming took 7 bases from V and 10 from J, leaving 11 bases between them. The CDR3 here is CASTGSREQFF. The CDR3 DNA reads TGTGCCAGCACTGGTTCGAGGGAGCAGTTCTTC.

The rearrangement uses TRBV5-6 and TRBJ2-7; a weak D match, TRBD1 (6 bases). CDR3 size: 16 residues. Trimming shortened V by 4 bases and J by 2 bases, and 19 bases separated the two germline ends. Germline CDR1 is SGHDT and CDR2 is YYEEEE. The CDR3 DNA reads TGTGCCAGCAGCCGAGAAGGACAGCCACCCACCTACGAGCAGTACTTC. Translated: CASSREGQPPTYEQYF. Together with reference TRBV5-6 and TRBJ2-7, the CDR3 gives the full variable domain: DAGVTQSPTHLIKTRGQQVTLRCSPKSGHDTVSWYQQALGQGPQFIFQYYEEEERQRGNFPDRFSGHQFPNYSSELNVNALLLGDSALYLCASSREGQPPTYEQYFGPGTRLTVT.

The CDR3 DNA reads TGTGCCTGGAGTGTGGCTAGCGGGTTCGAGCAGTACTTC. It yields the protein CAWSVASGFEQYF. V and J are TRBV30 and TRBJ2-7; 8 bases map to TRBD2. The CDR3 consists of 13 residues. V lost 0 bases to trimming and J lost 6 bases; unmatched junction nucleotides: 4. Looked up from germline, CDR1 is GTSNPN and CDR2 is SVGIG (reference sequence). Together with reference TRBV30 and TRBJ2-7, the CDR3 gives the full variable domain: SQTIHQWPATLVQPVGSPLSLECTVEGTSNPNLYWYRQAAGRGLQLLFYSVGIGQISSEVPQNLSASRPQDRQFILSSKKLLLSDSGFYLCAWSVASGFEQYFGPGTRLTVT.

In DNA form, the CDR3 reads TGTGCCAGCAGCTTTGGAGGGACAGGGGCCACTGAAGCTTTCTTT. It translates to CASSFGGTGATEAFF. The V gene is TRBV7-9, the J gene TRBJ1-1; 10 nucleotides match TRBD1. CDR3 length equals 15 residues. V lost 3 bases to trimming and J lost 4 bases; unmatched junction nucleotides: 5. Germline assignment: CDR1 SEHNR and CDR2 FQNEAQ (reference sequence).

The chain uses TRBV27 and TRBJ1-1, with 11 bases lining up with TRBD1. This CDR3 is built from 15 residues. V lost 2 bases and J lost 5; bases outside the gene matches: 4. CDR1 and CDR2 (germline): MNHEY, SMNVEV (reference sequence). In DNA, the CDR3 is TGTGCCAGCAGTTTAGGGACAGGGGGAGAAACTGAAGCTTTCTTT. It yields the protein CASSLGTGGETEAFF.

This clone qualifies as medium-sized. The rearrangement uses TRBV21-1 and TRBJ1-5. TRBV21-1 constitutes a pseudogene. The CDR3 runs to 15 residues. CDR3 loop: CASSKTRGGFRPQHF. The CDR3 bases are TGTGCCAGCAGCAAAACAAGGGGGGGCTTTCGGCCCCAGCATTTT.

The CDR3 DNA reads as TGTGCCAGCAGTGAACTTCGGTCGCCAACCAGGCCTTACGAGCAGTACTTC. Amino acids: CASSELRSPTRPYEQYF. The chain recombines TRBV6-1 with TRBJ2-7; D is unresolved. V shed 2 bases and J shed 4 bases, with 21 bases lying between them. Germline V gene data show CDR1 as MNHNS and CDR2 as SASEGT. The CDR3 covers 17 residues.

The CDR3 DNA is TGTGCCAGCAGCTTAGAACCGGTCGAGCAGTACTTC. As protein: CASSLEPVEQYF. This chain links TRBV11-2 with TRBJ2-7; no clear D gene. Trimming pared 0 bases from V and 6 bases from J, leaving 6 bases between. The CDR3 runs 12 residues. CDR1 and CDR2 from the germline V gene are SGHAT and FQNNGV.